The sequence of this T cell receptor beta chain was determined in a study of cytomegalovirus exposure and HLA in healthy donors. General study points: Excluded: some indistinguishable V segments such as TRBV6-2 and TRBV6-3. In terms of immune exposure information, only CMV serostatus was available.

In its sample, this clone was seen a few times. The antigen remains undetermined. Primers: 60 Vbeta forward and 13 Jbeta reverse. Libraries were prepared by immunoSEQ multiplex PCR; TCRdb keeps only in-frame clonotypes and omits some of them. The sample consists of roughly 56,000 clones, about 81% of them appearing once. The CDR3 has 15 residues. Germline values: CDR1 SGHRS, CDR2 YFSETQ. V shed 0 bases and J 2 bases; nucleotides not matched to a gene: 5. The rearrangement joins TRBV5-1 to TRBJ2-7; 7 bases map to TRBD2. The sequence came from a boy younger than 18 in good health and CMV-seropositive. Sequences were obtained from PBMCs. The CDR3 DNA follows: TGCGCCAGCAGCTTGGGCGGGGGTGAAACCTACGAGCAGTACTTC. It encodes CASSLGGGETYEQYF.